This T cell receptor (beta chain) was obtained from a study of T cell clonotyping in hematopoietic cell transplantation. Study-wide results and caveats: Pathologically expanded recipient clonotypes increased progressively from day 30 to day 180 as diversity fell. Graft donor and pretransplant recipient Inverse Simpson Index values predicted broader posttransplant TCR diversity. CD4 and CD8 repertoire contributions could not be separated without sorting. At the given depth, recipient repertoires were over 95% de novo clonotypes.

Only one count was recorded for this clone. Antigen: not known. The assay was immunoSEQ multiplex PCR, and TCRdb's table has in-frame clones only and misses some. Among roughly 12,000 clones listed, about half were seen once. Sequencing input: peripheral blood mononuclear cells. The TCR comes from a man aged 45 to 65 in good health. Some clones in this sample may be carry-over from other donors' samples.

The CDR3 sequence: CASSLTGGGGFRETQYF. In DNA, the CDR3 is TGTGCCAGCAGCTTAACCGGCGGGGGGGGCTTTAGGGAGACCCAGTACTTC. The chain combines TRBV7-3 with TRBJ2-5; 9 bases fit TRBD2. The germline CDR1 and CDR2 sequences are SGHTA and FQGTGA. The CDR3 is 17 residues long. Trimming cost V 0 bases and J 5 bases; bases outside gene matches: 10.